Presented here are 6 T cell receptor beta chains from one specimen sequenced in a study of cytomegalovirus exposure and HLA in healthy donors. PCR involved 60 Vbeta and 13 Jbeta primers. Clones were sequenced by immunoSEQ multiplex PCR, and TCRdb holds only the in-frame ones, with some missing. The table includes 150,000 to 200,000 clones, around 84% detected once. Sample: PBMCs. Receptors originate from a man aged 18 to 29 in good health and CMV-seronegative.

The rearrangement uses TRBV7-2 and TRBJ1-5; D is perhaps TRBD1 (6 bases). The CDR3 length is 15 residues. Trimming stripped 5 bases from V and 1 base from J, with 12 bases between. Germline V gives CDR1 SGHTA, CDR2 FQGNSA. CDR3 sequence: CASSPQGISNQPQHF. CDR3 nucleotides: TGTGCCAGCAGCCCGCAGGGGATCAGCAATCAGCCCCAGCATTTT.

This clone has more than one count but fewer than ten. This chain joins TRBV5-4 and TRBJ1-4, with a possible D match to TRBD1 (6 bases). The CDR3 sequence is 15 residues long. CDR1 is SGHNT and CDR2 is YYREEE in the germline V gene (reference sequence). Trimming shortened V by 0 bases and J by 4 bases, and 10 bases separated the two germline ends. CDR3 nucleotide sequence: TGTGCCAGCAGCTTGGAGAGGGGGAGTAATGAAAAACTGTTTTTT. Translated: CASSLERGSNEKLFF.

V gene TRBV2 combines with J gene TRBJ1-5; 7 bases are a match to TRBD1. This CDR3 region has 16 residues. Germline CDR1 SNHLY, CDR2 FYNNEI. With V trimmed by 4 bases and J by 3 bases, 9 bases remained unmatched. CDR3 protein: CASSGVGQRLNQPQHF. The CDR3 DNA reads TGTGCCAGCAGTGGGGTGGGACAGAGGCTCAATCAGCCCCAGCATTTT.

V usage is TRBV28 and J usage is TRBJ1-2; no reliable D call. CDR1 and CDR2 from the germline V gene are MDHEN and SYDVKM. This CDR3 region has 14 residues. V was clipped by 3 bases and J by 4 bases, with 12 bases between them. As DNA, the CDR3 is TGTGCCAGCAGTTTTTGGACTGGAGGCTATGGCTACACCTTC. It specifies CASSFWTGGYGYTF.

The chain is built from TRBV10-3 and TRBJ1-6; 8 bases map to TRBD1. The CDR3 sequence is 15 residues long. Germline CDR1 reads ENHRY; CDR2 reads SYGVKD. J was trimmed by 2 bases and V by 6 bases; bases with no gene match: 3. The CDR3 DNA sequence: TGTGCCATCAGCGCAGGGGGCACCTATAATTCACCCCTCCACTTT. Its protein product is CAISAGGTYNSPLHF.

The chain couples TRBV28 to TRBJ2-3; 13 bases agree with TRBD2. Germline V gene sequence: CDR1 MDHEN, CDR2 SYDVKM. Trimming took 5 bases from V and 3 from J; bases not matched to a gene: 8. The CDR3 runs to 17 residues. The CDR3 reads CASSPPGLAGWTDTQYF. CDR3 DNA sequence: TGTGCCAGCAGTCCACCGGGACTAGCGGGATGGACAGATACGCAGTATTTT.